These T cell receptor beta chains were read from a single sample in a study of OX40 agonist ivuxolimab in advanced cancers. The repertoire was sequenced with immunoSEQ multiplex PCR; TCRdb's copy has only in-frame clones and lacks some. The sample comprises tens of thousands of clones, about 90% of which are singletons, and roughly 3.5% rests with the top ten. Material: CD4+ or CD8+ T cells sorted from blood, obtained in a trial of the OX40 agonist ivuxolimab. The receptors derive from an adult with an advanced solid tumor such as melanoma, head and neck, liver or kidney cancer. The CDR3 runs from the conserved cysteine through the conserved F or W. A D gene is named only where the DNA matches it firmly. Expanded clones get a size class; other rows say once, few or many, or leave the size out.

>13|-|TRBV2|-|TRBJ1-4
TGTGCCAGCGCCCGGGACATCGATGAAAAACTGTTTTTT
CASARDIDEKLFF
>14|TRBD1|TRBV7-6|-|TRBJ1-4
TGTGCCAGCAGCAGGGACAGAAAGAATGAAAAACTGTTTTTT
CASSRDRKNEKLFF
>15|-|TRBV10-3|-|TRBJ1-6
TGTGCCATCAGTGGGGCGAGCTCCTATAATTCACCCCTCCACTTT
CAISGASSYNSPLHF
>13|-|TRBV5-6|-|TRBJ1-1
TGTGCCAGCAGCTTGGAAAGGGGCACTGAAGCTTTCTTT
CASSLERGTEAFF
>15|TRBD1|TRBV9|-|TRBJ1-1
TGTGCCAGCAGCGTTGGGACAGTGATGAACACTGAAGCTTTCTTT
CASSVGTVMNTEAFF
>12|-|TRBV28|-|TRBJ1-3
TGTGCCAGCAGTTTTGGGGGAAACACCATATATTTT
CASSFGGNTIYF
>14|TRBD2|TRBV11-2|-|TRBJ2-7
TGTGCCAGCGGTACTAGCGGGAGTTGGGGCGAGCAGTACTTC
CASGTSGSWGEQYF
>15|-|TRBV30|-|TRBJ2-7
TGTGCCTGGGCCCCGGCCAGGGGTTGGTCCTACGAGCAGTACTTC
CAWAPARGWSYEQYF
>15|-|TRBV28|-|TRBJ2-2
TGTGCCAGCAGTTTGGTGGCCAGGGCCACCGGGGAGCTGTTTTTT
CASSLVARATGELFF
>15|TRBD1|TRBV14|-|TRBJ2-1
TGTGCCAGCAGTCCTCTGGACAGGAGATACAATGAGCAGTTCTTC
CASSPLDRRYNEQFF
>14|-|TRBV7-6|once|TRBJ2-5
TGTGCCAGCAGCGTTACGGGGGCCGGAGAGACCCAGTACTTC
CASSVTGAGETQYF
>14|-|TRBV5-4|-|TRBJ2-5
TGTGCCAGCAGCTTCGGCGCTGAGGCGGAGACCCAGTACTTC
CASSFGAEAETQYF
>15|TRBD2|TRBV6-1|-|TRBJ2-7
TGTGCCAGCAGTGTACTAGCGGGCGTCTCCTACGAGCAGTACTTC
CASSVLAGVSYEQYF
>15|-|TRBV9|-|TRBJ2-1
TGTGCCAGCAGCCCCGGGGTAACGGGATACAATGAGCAGTTCTTC
CASSPGVTGYNEQFF
>14|-|TRBV7-3|-|TRBJ1-6
TGTGCCAGCAGCTCGATGGGGGGAGATTCACCCCTCCACTTT
CASSSMGGDSPLHF
>13|TRBD1|TRBV25-1|-|TRBJ2-7
TGTGCCAGCAGTGCACAGGGGGACTACGAGCAGTACTTC
CASSAQGDYEQYF
>19|-|TRBV21-1|few|TRBJ2-1
TGTGCCAGCGACGGACTAGCGGGAGCTTTTGGAATGTCCTACAATGAGCAGTTCTTC
CASDGLAGAFGMSYNEQFF
>15|TRBD2|TRBV5-5|-|TRBJ2-5
TGTGCCAGCAGCTTGGAACTAGCGCGTGTGGAGACCCAGTACTTC
CASSLELARVETQYF
>14|TRBD1|TRBV18|-|TRBJ2-7
TGTGCCAGCTCACCTGGACAGGGGGCAAGTGAGCAGTACTTC
CASSPGQGASEQYF
>13|TRBD1|TRBV30|-|TRBJ2-7
TGTGCCTGTAGTGGACAGGTTACCTACGAGCAGTACTTC
CACSGQVTYEQYF
>14|-|TRBV7-2|-|TRBJ2-7
TGTGCCAGCAGCCCAGGGTGGTTTTCCTACGAGCAGTACTTC
CASSPGWFSYEQYF